This TCR beta chain derives from a study of cytomegalovirus exposure and HLA in healthy donors. On this clone: Its antigen remains unknown.

General observations from the study: An ancestry cluster, one associated with Asian ancestry, reportedly showed fewer N-insertions than the approximately 670-donor mean in a later analysis.

Both 60 Vbeta primers and 13 Jbeta primers went into the PCR. Generated by immunoSEQ multiplex PCR, the TCRdb table keeps only in-frame clones and is missing some. The top ten clones hold approximately 11% of a sample with 150,000 to 200,000 clones, roughly 73% of them seen once. This CDR3 is 12 amino acids long. Losses at the gene ends were 5 bases for V and 8 bases for J; bases not matched to a gene: 5. Germline lookup yields CDR1 MNHEY and CDR2 SVGAGI. The receptor comes from a man between 18 and 35 years old in good health and CMV-seropositive. The chain combines TRBV6-5 with TRBJ1-1; the match to TRBD1 covers 7 bases. Source material: PBMCs. The CDR3 bases are TGTGCCAGCAGTCTCCGGGACAGAGAAGCTTTCTTT. It translates to CASSLRDREAFF.